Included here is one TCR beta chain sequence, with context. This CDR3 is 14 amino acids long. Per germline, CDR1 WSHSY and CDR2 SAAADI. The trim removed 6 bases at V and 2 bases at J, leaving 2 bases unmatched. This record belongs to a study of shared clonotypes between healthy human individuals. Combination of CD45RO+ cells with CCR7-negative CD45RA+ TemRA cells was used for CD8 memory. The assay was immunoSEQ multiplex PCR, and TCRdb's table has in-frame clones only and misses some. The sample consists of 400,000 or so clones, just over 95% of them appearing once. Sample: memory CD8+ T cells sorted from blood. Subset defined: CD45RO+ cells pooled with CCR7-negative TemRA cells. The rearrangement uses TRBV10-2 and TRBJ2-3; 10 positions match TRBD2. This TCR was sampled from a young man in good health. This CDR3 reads CASRLAGLTDTQYF. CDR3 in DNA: TGCGCCAGCAGACTAGCGGGGCTCACAGATACGCAGTATTTT.